Each of the 14 T cell receptor beta chains below was sequenced from the same sample in a study of cytomegalovirus exposure and HLA in healthy donors (dated by TCRdb to about 2017). Receptor amplification or capture employed the immunoSEQ multiplex PCR assay. TCRdb carries this immuneACCESS record with in-frame sequences only. Its versions omit some clonotypes, under half of them owing to an unresolved V gene in the studies checked, with the rest unexplained. The sample table holds about 150,000 clones, of which just over 85% were seen once. Clones ranked in the top ten supply roughly 1.9% of the sample. The sample taken for sequencing was PBMCs. The receptors were sampled from a human donor in good health.

This chain links TRBV10-3 with TRBJ2-2; unclear D gene. CDR3 length: 10 residues. CDR1 ENHRY and CDR2 SYGVKD come from the germline V gene. Trimming left V 10 bases short and J 5 bases short, with 5 bases between. The CDR3 protein is CATRTGELFF. The CDR3 coding sequence is TGTGCCACGAGGACCGGGGAGCTGTTTTTT.

V and J are TRBV27 and TRBJ2-5; D is possibly TRBD2 (6 bases). The CDR3 has 14 amino acids. Germline CDR1 reads MNHEY; CDR2 reads SMNVEV (reference sequence). The germline V and J ends were trimmed by 3 bases and 5 bases, with 13 bases remaining between them. The CDR3 spells CASSFRPGGETQYF. DNA for the CDR3: TGTGCCAGCAGTTTTAGGCCCGGAGGGGAGACCCAGTACTTC.

CDR3 in DNA: TGTGCCAGCGTCTCGCAGTGGGCCACTGAAGCTTTCTTT. Its protein product is CASVSQWATEAFF. The rearrangement uses TRBV27 and TRBJ1-1; the D is unclear. CDR3 length: 13 amino acids. Germline CDR1 and CDR2: MNHEY and SMNVEV (reference sequence). Trimming pared 8 bases from V and 4 bases from J, leaving 14 bases between.

V is TRBV5-6 and J is TRBJ1-2; D remains ambiguous. Germline V gene data show CDR1 as SGHDT and CDR2 as YYEEEE. The CDR3 extends over 13 amino acids. Trimming cost V 0 bases and J 5 bases, with 8 bases left between them. The CDR3, as DNA: TGTGCCAGCAGCTTGGACAGAAGATATGGCTACACCTTC. Encoded protein: CASSLDRRYGYTF.

The genes are TRBV4-1 and TRBJ1-1, with unresolved D. V was cut by 3 bases and J by 0 bases, with 11 bases left in between. Germline V gives CDR1 MGHRA, CDR2 YSYEKL. The CDR3 runs 15 residues. The CDR3 region is CASSQNTVMNTEAFF. The CDR3, as DNA: TGCGCCAGCAGCCAGAACACCGTCATGAACACTGAAGCTTTCTTT.

At least ten counts were recorded for this clone. In DNA form, the CDR3 reads TGCGCCAGCAGTGGCACCGGGACAGGGGTGGTCGAGCAGTACTTC. This translates into CASSGTGTGVVEQYF. The chain employs TRBV5-1 and TRBJ2-7; TRBD1 agrees at 10 bases. V was pared by 5 bases and J by 6 bases, with 11 bases of the junction left unmatched. Germline CDR1 is SGHRS and CDR2 is YFSETQ. This CDR3 comprises 15 residues.

The chain carries TRBV27 and TRBJ1-5; a weak D match, TRBD1 (6 bases). Germline assignment: CDR1 MNHEY and CDR2 SMNVEV (reference sequence). With 4 bases removed from V and 4 bases from J, the gap between germline ends came to 8 bases. CDR3 length: 13 residues. The CDR3 DNA is TGTGCCAGCAGTTGGGGGCTAAATCAGCCCCAGCATTTT. Its protein product is CASSWGLNQPQHF.

The chain couples TRBV30 to TRBJ1-2; D possibly corresponds to TRBD1 (5 bases). Per germline, CDR1 GTSNPN and CDR2 SVGIG (reference sequence). This CDR3 spans 16 amino acids. The V end lost 0 bases, the J end lost 4 bases, and 18 bases lay between the germline ends. The CDR3 region is CAWSVNQGKAFYGYTF. In nucleotides, the CDR3 is TGTGCCTGGAGTGTTAATCAGGGTAAAGCATTCTATGGCTACACCTTC. The full variable domain, with the rest looked up from reference TRBV30 and TRBJ1-2, is SQTIHQWPATLVQPVGSPLSLECTVEGTSNPNLYWYRQAAGRGLQLLFYSVGIGQISSEVPQNLSASRPQDRQFILSSKKLLLSDSGFYLCAWSVNQGKAFYGYTFGSGTRLTVV.

V gene TRBV6-1 combines with J gene TRBJ2-3; D is perhaps TRBD2 (7 bases). The CDR3 spans 15 residues. V was cut by 7 bases and J by 3 bases, with 17 bases left in between. The germline V gene encodes CDR1 MNHNS and CDR2 SASEGT. CDR3 in amino acids: CASIIGEGDTDTQYF. As DNA, the CDR3 is TGTGCCAGCATAATCGGGGAGGGGGATACAGATACGCAGTATTTT.

This clone occurred a few times. V is TRBV2 and J is TRBJ1-6; 8 nucleotides align to TRBD1. This CDR3 comprises 14 residues. Germline V gene lookup returns CDR1 SNHLY and CDR2 FYNNEI. V dropped 6 bases and J dropped 8; count of bases not matched to a gene: 6. This CDR3 is CASREDRDHSPLHF. The DNA for the CDR3 is TGTGCCAGCAGGGAGGACAGGGACCATTCACCCCTCCACTTT. Looking up the rest from reference TRBV2 and TRBJ1-6 gives the full variable domain: EPEVTQTPSHQVTQMGQEVILRCVPISNHLYFYWYRQILGQKVEFLVSFYNNEISEKSEIFDDQFSVERPDGSNFTLKIRSTKLEDSAMYFCASREDRDHSPLHFGNGTRLTVT.

This chain uses TRBV7-2 with TRBJ1-5, with unresolved D. V lost 1 base and J lost 0, with 7 bases in between. CDR1 and CDR2 (germline): SGHTA, FQGNSA. This CDR3 region has 15 residues. Here the CDR3 reads CASSLGSYSNQPQHF. The CDR3 region has the DNA TGTGCCAGCAGCTTAGGCAGTTATAGCAATCAGCCCCAGCATTTT.

The chain carries TRBV14 and TRBJ2-2; possible D gene TRBD1, 5 bases. Germline CDR1 reads SGHDN; CDR2 reads FVKESK. Trimming removed 0 bases at V and 0 bases at J, with 8 bases between. The CDR3 has 16 amino acids. CDR3 nucleotides: TGTGCCAGCAGCCAAGATGGGGCAACGAACACCGGGGAGCTGTTTTTT. This encodes CASSQDGATNTGELFF. The full variable domain, its missing parts supplied by reference TRBV14 and TRBJ2-2, is EAGVTQFPSHSVIEKGQTVTLRCDPISGHDNLYWYRRVMGKEIKFLLHFVKESKQDESGMPNNRFLAERTGGTYSTLKVQPAELEDSGVYFCASSQDGATNTGELFFGEGSRLTVL.

CDR3 sequence reads: CASSRQTYGYTF. The CDR3 DNA reads TGTGCCAGCAGCCGACAGACGTATGGCTACACCTTC. The rearrangement links TRBV7-2 to TRBJ1-2; TRBD1 is a possible D gene (5 bases). Germline loops: CDR1 SGHTA, CDR2 FQGNSA. V was shortened by 5 bases and J by 5 bases, with 9 bases between the two germline ends. The length of the CDR3 is 12 residues.

The CDR3 DNA is TGCGCCAGCAGCGGGACGGGGGTCGTAGCCGGGGAGCTGTTTTTT. Residues: CASSGTGVVAGELFF. The gene calls are TRBV5-1 and TRBJ2-2, with D perhaps matching TRBD2 (6 bases). Trimming took 4 bases from V and 6 from J, leaving 16 bases between them. The germline V gene encodes CDR1 SGHRS and CDR2 YFSETQ. This CDR3 contains 15 residues.